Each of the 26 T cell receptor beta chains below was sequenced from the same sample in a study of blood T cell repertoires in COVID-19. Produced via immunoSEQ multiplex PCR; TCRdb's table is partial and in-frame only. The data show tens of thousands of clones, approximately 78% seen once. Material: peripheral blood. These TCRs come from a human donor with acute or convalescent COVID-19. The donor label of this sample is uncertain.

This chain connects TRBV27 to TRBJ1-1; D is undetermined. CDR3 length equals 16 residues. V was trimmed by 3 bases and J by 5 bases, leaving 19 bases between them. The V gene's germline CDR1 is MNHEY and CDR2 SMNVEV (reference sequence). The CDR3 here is CASSFWVTLRGTEAFF. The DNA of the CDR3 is TGTGCCAGCAGTTTTTGGGTGACCCTTCGAGGGACTGAAGCTTTCTTT.

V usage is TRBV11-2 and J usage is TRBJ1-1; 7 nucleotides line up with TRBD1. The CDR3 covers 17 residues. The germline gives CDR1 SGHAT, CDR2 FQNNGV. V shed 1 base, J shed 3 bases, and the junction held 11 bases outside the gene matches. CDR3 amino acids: CASSLARGYTQYTEAFF. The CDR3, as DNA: TGTGCCAGCAGCTTAGCCAGGGGGTATACGCAATACACTGAAGCTTTCTTT.

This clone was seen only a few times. The CDR3 nucleotides are TGCAGCGGAAGCACGGGACAGGCGATAGATACGCAGTATTTT. It specifies CSGSTGQAIDTQYF. V is TRBV29-1 and J is TRBJ2-3; TRBD1 matches at 8 bases. This CDR3 comprises 14 residues. CDR1 and CDR2 from the germline V gene are SQVTM and ANQGSEA. Trimming removed 7 bases from V and 5 bases from J; junction bases left unmatched: 11.

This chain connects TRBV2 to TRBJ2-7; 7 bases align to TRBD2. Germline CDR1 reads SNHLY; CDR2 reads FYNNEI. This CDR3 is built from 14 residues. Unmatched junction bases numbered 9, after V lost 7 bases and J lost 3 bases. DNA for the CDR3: TGTGCCAGCAAAGTGGGCGGGAGCGGCTACGAGCAGTACTTC. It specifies CASKVGGSGYEQYF.

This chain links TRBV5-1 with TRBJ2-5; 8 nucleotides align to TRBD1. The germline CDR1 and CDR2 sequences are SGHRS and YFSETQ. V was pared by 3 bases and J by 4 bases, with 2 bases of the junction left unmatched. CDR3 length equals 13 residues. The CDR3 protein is CASSSRGLETQYF. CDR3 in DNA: TGCGCCAGCAGCTCCAGGGGGCTAGAGACCCAGTACTTC.

CDR3 amino acids: CASSFPGQPQHF. The CDR3 coding sequence is TGTGCCAGCAGTTTCCCCGGTCAGCCCCAGCATTTT. The V call is TRBV12-3 or TRBV12-4, the J call TRBJ1-5, with D unresolved. This CDR3 is 12 amino acids long. V lost 3 bases and J lost 6, with 6 bases in between.

The CDR3 reads CASSLAGTAYNEQFF. The CDR3 nucleotides are TGTGCCAGCAGCTTGGCCGGGACAGCCTACAATGAGCAGTTCTTC. The chain uses TRBV5-4 and TRBJ2-1; 7 bases are shared with TRBD1. The V gene end was trimmed by 0 bases and the J gene end by 2 bases; junction bases not matched to a gene: 2. CDR1 and CDR2 (germline): SGHNT, YYREEE (reference sequence). The CDR3 sequence is 15 residues long.

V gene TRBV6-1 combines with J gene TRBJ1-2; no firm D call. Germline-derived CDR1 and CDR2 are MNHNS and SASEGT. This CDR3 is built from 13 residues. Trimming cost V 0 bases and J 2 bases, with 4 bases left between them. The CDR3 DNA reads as TGTGCCAGCAGTGAAGCACAGAACTATGGCTACACCTTC. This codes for CASSEAQNYGYTF.

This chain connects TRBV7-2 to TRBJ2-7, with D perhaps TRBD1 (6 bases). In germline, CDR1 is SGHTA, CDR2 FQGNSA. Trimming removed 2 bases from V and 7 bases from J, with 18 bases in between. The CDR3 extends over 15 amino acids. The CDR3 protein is CASSLLVGGGREQYF. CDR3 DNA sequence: TGTGCCAGCAGCTTATTGGTTGGGGGCGGGCGAGAGCAGTACTTC.

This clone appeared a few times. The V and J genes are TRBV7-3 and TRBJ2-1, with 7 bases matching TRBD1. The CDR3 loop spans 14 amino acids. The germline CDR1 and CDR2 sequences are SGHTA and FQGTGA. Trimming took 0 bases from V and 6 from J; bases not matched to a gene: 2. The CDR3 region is CASSLTQGINEQFF. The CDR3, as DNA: TGTGCCAGCAGCTTAACACAGGGGATCAATGAGCAGTTCTTC.

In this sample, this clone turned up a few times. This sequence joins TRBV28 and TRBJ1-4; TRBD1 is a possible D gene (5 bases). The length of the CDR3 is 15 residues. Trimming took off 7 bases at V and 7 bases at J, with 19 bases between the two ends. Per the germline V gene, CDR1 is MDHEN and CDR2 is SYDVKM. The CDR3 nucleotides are TGTGCCAGCACCTTAGGAGGGGTCCGTGGTGAAAAACTGTTTTTT. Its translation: CASTLGGVRGEKLFF.

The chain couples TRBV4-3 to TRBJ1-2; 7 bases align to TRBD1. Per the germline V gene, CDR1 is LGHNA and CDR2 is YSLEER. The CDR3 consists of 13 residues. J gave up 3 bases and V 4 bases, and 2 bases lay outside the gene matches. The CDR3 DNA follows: TGCGCCAGCAGCCGCGGGACAGACTATGGCTACACCTTC. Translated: CASSRGTDYGYTF.

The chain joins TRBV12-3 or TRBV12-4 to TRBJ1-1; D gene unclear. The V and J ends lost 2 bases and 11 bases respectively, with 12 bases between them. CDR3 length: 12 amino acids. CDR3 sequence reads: CASSLYEDRAFF. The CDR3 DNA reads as TGTGCCAGCAGTTTATACGAGGATCGGGCTTTCTTT.

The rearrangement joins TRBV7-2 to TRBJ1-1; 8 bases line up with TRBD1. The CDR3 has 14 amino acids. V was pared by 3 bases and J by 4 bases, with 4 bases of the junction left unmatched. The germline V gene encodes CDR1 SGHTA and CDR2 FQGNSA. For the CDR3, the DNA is TGTGCCAGCAGCTTTTCTCAGGGGGCCACTGAAGCTTTCTTT. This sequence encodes CASSFSQGATEAFF.

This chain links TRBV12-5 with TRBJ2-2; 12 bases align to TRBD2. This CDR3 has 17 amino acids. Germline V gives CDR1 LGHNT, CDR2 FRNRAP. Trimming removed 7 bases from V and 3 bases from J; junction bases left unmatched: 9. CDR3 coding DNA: TGTGCTAGTGTTCGGACTAGCGGGAATGTGGACACCGGGGAGCTGTTTTTT. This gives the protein CASVRTSGNVDTGELFF.

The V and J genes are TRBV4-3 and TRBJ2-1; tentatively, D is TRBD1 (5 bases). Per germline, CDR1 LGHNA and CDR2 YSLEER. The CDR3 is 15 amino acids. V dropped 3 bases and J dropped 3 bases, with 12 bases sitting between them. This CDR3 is CASSQTLDSYNEQFF. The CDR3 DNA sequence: TGCGCCAGCAGCCAGACCCTTGACAGCTACAATGAGCAGTTCTTC.

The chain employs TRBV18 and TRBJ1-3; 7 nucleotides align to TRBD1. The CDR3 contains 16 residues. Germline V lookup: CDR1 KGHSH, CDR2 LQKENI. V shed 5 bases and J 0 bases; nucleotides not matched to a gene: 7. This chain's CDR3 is CASSTTGENSGNTIYF. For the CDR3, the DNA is TGTGCCAGCTCAACAACAGGGGAAAACTCTGGAAACACCATATATTTT.

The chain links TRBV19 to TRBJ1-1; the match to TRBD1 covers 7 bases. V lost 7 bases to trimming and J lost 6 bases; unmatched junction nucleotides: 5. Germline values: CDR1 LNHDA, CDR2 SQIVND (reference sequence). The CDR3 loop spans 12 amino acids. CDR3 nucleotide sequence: TGTGCCAGTACGAACAGGGGCCCTGAAGCTTTCTTT. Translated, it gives CASTNRGPEAFF. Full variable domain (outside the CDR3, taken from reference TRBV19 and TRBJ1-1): DGGITQSPKYLFRKEGQNVTLSCEQNLNHDAMYWYRQDPGQGLRLIYYSQIVNDFQKGDIAEGYSVSREKKESFPLTVTSAQKNPTAFYLCASTNRGPEAFFGQGTRLTVV.

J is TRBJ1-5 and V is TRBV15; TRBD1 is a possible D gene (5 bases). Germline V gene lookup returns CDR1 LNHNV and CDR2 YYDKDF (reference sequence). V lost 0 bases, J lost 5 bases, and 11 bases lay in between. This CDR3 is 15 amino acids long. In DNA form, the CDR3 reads TGTGCCACCAGCAGAGAGCAGGGAGGCCATCAGCCCCAGCATTTT. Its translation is CATSREQGGHQPQHF.

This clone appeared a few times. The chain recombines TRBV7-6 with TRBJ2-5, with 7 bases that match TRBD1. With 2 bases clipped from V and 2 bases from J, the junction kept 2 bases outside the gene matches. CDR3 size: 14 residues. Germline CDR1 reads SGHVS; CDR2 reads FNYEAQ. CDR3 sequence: CASSLTGQQETQYF. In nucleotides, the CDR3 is TGTGCCAGCAGCTTAACGGGACAGCAAGAGACCCAGTACTTC.

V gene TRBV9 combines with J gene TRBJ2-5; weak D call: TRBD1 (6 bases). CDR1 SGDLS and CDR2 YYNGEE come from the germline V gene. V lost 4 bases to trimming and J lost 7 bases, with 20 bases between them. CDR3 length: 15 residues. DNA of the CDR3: TGTGCCAGCAGCCGGGACATGGAATCTGGCGGGACCCAGTACTTC. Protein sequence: CASSRDMESGGTQYF.

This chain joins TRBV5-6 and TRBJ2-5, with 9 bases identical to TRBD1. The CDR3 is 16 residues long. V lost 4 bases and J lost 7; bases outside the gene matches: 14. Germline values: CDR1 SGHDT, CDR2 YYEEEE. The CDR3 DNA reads TGTGCCAGCAGCAGAACCGGGACAGGGCCGGGAGGGACCCAGTACTTC. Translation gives CASSRTGTGPGGTQYF. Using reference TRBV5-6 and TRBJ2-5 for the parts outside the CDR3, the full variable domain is DAGVTQSPTHLIKTRGQQVTLRCSPKSGHDTVSWYQQALGQGPQFIFQYYEEEERQRGNFPDRFSGHQFPNYSSELNVNALLLGDSALYLCASSRTGTGPGGTQYFGPGTRLLVL.

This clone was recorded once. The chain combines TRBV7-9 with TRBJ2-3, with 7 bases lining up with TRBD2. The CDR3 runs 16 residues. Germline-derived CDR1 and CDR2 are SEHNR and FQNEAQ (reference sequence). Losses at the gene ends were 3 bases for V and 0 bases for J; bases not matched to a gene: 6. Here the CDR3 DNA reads TGTGCCAGCAGCTTGGGACTACCCGTAAGCACAGATACGCAGTATTTT. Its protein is CASSLGLPVSTDTQYF.

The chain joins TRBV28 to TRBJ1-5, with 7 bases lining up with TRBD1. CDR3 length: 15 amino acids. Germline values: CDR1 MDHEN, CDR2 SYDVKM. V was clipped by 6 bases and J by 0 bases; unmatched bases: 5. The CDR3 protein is CASRGQKISNQPQHF. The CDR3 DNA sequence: TGTGCCAGCAGGGGACAGAAAATTAGCAATCAGCCCCAGCATTTT.

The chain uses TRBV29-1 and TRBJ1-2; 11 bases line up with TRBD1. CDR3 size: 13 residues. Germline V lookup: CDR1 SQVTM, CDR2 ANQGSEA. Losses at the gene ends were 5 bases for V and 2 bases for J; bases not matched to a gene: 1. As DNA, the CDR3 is TGCAGCGTTTGGACAGGGGGCAACTATGGCTACACCTTC. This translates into CSVWTGGNYGYTF.

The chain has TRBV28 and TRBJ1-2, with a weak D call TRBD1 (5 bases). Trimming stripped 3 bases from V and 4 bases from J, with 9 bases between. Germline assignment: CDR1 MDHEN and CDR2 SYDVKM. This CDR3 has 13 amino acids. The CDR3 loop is CASSFSQGYGYTF. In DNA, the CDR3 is TGTGCCAGCAGTTTTAGTCAGGGCTATGGCTACACCTTC.